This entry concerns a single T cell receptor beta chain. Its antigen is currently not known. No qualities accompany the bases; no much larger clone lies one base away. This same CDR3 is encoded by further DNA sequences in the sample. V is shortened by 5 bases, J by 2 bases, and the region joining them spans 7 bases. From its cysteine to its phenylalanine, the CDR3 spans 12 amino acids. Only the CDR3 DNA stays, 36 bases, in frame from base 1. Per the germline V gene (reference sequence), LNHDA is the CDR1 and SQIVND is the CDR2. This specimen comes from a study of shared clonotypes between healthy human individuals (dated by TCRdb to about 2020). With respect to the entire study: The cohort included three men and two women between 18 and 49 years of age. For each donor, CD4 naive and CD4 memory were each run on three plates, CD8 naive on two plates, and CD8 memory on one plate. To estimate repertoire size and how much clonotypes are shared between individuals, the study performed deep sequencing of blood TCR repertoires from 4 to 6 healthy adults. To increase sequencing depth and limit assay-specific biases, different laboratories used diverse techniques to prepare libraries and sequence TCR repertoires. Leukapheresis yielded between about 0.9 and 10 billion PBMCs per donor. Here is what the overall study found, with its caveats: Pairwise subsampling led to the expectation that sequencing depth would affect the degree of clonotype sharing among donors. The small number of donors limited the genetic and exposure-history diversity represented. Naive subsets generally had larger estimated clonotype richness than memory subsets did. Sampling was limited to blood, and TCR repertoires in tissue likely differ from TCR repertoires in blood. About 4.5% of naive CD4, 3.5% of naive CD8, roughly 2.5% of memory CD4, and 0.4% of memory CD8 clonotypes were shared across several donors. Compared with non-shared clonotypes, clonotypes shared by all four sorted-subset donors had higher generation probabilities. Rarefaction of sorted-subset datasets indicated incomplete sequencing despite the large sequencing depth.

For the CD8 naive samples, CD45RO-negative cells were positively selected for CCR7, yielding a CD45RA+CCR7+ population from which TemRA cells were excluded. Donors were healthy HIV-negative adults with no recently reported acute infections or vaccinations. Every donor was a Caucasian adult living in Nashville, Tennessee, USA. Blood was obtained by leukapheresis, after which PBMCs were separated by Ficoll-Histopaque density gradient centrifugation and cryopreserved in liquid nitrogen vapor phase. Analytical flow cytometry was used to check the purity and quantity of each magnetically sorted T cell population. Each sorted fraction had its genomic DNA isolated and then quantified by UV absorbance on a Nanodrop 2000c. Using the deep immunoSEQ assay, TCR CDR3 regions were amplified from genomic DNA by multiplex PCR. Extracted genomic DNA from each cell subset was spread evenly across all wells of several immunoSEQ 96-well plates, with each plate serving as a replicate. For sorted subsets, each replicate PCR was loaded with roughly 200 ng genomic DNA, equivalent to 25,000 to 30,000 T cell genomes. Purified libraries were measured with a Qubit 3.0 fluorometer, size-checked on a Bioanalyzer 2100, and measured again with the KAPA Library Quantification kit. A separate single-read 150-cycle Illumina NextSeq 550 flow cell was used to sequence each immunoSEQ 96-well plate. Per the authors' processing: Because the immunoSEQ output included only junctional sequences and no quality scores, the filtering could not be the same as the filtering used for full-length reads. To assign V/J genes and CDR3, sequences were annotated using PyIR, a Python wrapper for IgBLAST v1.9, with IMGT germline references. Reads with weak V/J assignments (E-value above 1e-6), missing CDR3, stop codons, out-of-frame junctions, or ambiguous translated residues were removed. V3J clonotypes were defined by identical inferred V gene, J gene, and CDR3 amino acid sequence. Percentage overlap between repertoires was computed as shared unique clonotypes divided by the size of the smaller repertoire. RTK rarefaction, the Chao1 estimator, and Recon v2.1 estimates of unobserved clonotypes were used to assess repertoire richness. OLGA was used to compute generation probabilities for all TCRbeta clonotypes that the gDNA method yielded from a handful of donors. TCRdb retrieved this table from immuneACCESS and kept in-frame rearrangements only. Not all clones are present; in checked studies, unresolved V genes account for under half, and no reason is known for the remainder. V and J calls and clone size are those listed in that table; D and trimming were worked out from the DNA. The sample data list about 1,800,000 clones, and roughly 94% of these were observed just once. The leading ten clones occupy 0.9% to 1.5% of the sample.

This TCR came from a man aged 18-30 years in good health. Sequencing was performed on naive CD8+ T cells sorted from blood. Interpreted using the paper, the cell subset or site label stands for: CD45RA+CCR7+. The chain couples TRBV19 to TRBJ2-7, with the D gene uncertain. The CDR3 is CASSPGAYEQYF. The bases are TGTGCCAGTAGTCCAGGCGCCTACGAGCAGTACTTC.